This T cell receptor beta chain was captured by sequencing in a study of CD8+CD57+ T cells in acquired aplastic anemia (dated by TCRdb to between 2017 and 2018). Study-wide context: On average, sorted CD4+ and CD8+ cells yielded 2.5 to 3.5 ug of extracted DNA, with a range of about 0.17 to 27.4 ug. CD8+CD57+ expansion was defined as a frequency above the mean frequency observed in healthy subjects. Paper-wide results and their limitations: CD8+ Simpson's diversity did not differ significantly between patients and healthy controls (P=0.060). Although some 28 CD8+ CDR3 sequences were shared by patients and controls, these sequences appeared highly expressed in patients and within the immunodominant clones of patients.

Genomic DNA was used as template for profiling of TCR beta VDJ combinations and CDR3 sequences. An Illumina HiSeq 2000 was used for TCR repertoire sequencing. As for how the authors treated the data: TRBV/TRBJ rearrangement plots, CDR3 size and DJ length profiles, and Simpson's diversity index were used to assess repertoires. The most abundant DNA sequence in the deep sequencing data was defined as the immunodominant clone. CDR3 amino acid sequences were checked for sharing across subjects and were also compared against the VDJdb database and published repertoires. The public reads were reanalyzed by TCRdb: fastp trimming at Q25, MiXCR alignment, in-frame beta chains only. Every entry covers one CDR3 protein and lists the most common genes and DNA from its rows. The V and J calls and clone size come from TCRdb's table, not from the authors' own analysis. This sample is represented by under 350,000 distinct CDR3 sequences; roughly 59% of them were singletons. 1% to 1.5% of the sample comes from the top ten.

Notes on this clonotype: Its binding antigen is unknown. Within one base of it there is no much larger clone, and no base qualities were kept.

The germline V gene supplies CDR1 SGDLS and CDR2 YYNGEE. After removal of 6 bases from V and 4 bases from J, the junction retains 7 bases not matched to a gene. Including cysteine and phenylalanine, the CDR3 has 14 amino acids. Only the CDR3 region is kept as DNA, spanning 42 bases read in frame from base 1. The patients picked for sequencing were ones in whom flow cytometry had shown an expansion of CD8+CD57+ cells. Every patient had severe acquired aplastic anemia, diagnosed using the International Study of Aplastic Anemia and Agranulocytosis and Camitta criteria. Patients had received no therapy at the time of blood sampling. The study deep-sequenced TCR repertoires of sorted CD4+ and CD8+ blood T cells from severe aplastic anemia patients and healthy subjects. In the USA, patient enrollment took place under clinicaltrials.gov protocols 00001620, 01623167, 00001397, 00071045, 00081523 and 00961064. Ficoll-Paque density gradient centrifugation was used to isolate peripheral blood mononuclear cells. Before DNA was extracted, CD4+ and CD8+ T cells were sorted using either FACS or magnetic beads.

This receptor was identified in a human donor with aplastic anemia. The sequenced sample consisted of sorted CD4+, CD8+, or CD8+CD57+ T cells (not recorded which) from PBMCs. The rearranged chain carries TRBV9 and TRBJ1-3, and TRBD1 aligns with 7 junction nucleotides. The CDR3 reads CASTGGGGGNTIYF. The DNA is TGTGCCAGCACCGGGGGAGGGGGCGGAAACACCATATATTTT.